Listed here are 13 T cell receptor beta chains from one sample, sequenced in a study of cytomegalovirus exposure and HLA in healthy donors. Using immunoSEQ multiplex PCR, the repertoire was profiled, and TCRdb retains in-frame clones only, with some absent. The sample contains under 200,000 clones, about nine tenths of which appear only once. Specimen: PBMCs. All receptors derive from a man between 18 and 35 years old in good health and CMV-seropositive.

This chain joins TRBV7-2 and TRBJ2-1, with TRBD2 matching over 14 bases. Germline V gene sequence: CDR1 SGHTA, CDR2 FQGNSA. This CDR3 contains 16 residues. V was pared by 5 bases and J by 8 bases, with 8 bases of the junction left unmatched. CDR3: CASSPPGLAGAYEQFF. CDR3 sequence (DNA): TGTGCCAGCAGCCCCCCGGGACTAGCGGGAGCGTATGAGCAGTTCTTC.

The chain joins TRBV29-1 to TRBJ2-7; D may be TRBD1 (5 bases). The DNA end is more similar to TRBJ2-1, so the J call may be wrong. CDR1 and CDR2 from the germline V gene are SQVTM and ANQGSEA. The CDR3 length is 13 residues. The CDR3 protein is CSVEWVGAYEQFF. CDR3 DNA sequence: TGCAGCGTTGAGTGGGTAGGGGCCTACGAGCAGTTCTTC.

The rearrangement uses TRBV28 and TRBJ2-3; D gene uncertain. Germline loops: CDR1 MDHEN, CDR2 SYDVKM. V lost 5 bases, J lost 2 bases, and 20 bases lay in between. This CDR3 has 17 amino acids. The CDR3 spells CASSTVRGTLDTDTQYF. The CDR3 nucleotides are TGTGCCAGCAGTACTGTAAGAGGAACCTTGGACACAGATACGCAGTATTTT.

The J gene is TRBJ2-7, the V gene TRBV6-6; TRBD2 matches 10 bases. Germline loops: CDR1 MNHNY, CDR2 SVGAGI (reference sequence). Trimming at V came to 7 bases and at J to 4 bases, leaving 4 bases not matched to a gene. This CDR3 comprises 13 residues. The CDR3 DNA reads TGTGCCAGCATAAGAGCGGGAGGGTACGAGCAGTACTTC. This codes for CASIRAGGYEQYF.

The chain combines TRBV30 with TRBJ1-2, with 8 bases fitting TRBD1. V was clipped by 2 bases and J by 5 bases; unmatched bases: 4. There are 13 residues in the CDR3. CDR1 and CDR2 from the germline V gene are GTSNPN and SVGIG (reference sequence). This CDR3 is CAWSNQGAYGYTF. Written as DNA, the CDR3 is TGTGCCTGGAGTAACCAGGGGGCTTATGGCTACACCTTC.

The chain combines TRBV11-2 with TRBJ2-4, with 10 bases matching TRBD2. With 0 bases clipped from V and 5 bases from J, the junction kept 7 bases outside the gene matches. Germline lookup yields CDR1 SGHAT and CDR2 FQNNGV. The CDR3 contains 17 residues. In DNA, the CDR3 is TGTGCCAGCAGCTTAGACCCCGCCGGGACTAGCGAAAACATTCAGTACTTC. Its protein product is CASSLDPAGTSENIQYF.

The gene calls are TRBV6-6 and TRBJ2-7; D perhaps matches TRBD2 (6 bases). The CDR3 has 15 amino acids. From germline, CDR1 is MNHNY and CDR2 SVGAGI (reference sequence). V shed 2 bases and J shed 2 bases, with 13 bases lying between them. The CDR3: CASSYRGNFPYEQYF. Here the CDR3 DNA reads TGTGCCAGCAGTTACCGGGGGAATTTCCCCTACGAGCAGTACTTC.

This clone was picked up one time. The chain has TRBV10-2 and TRBJ2-5; TRBD2 agrees at 14 bases. Trimming at V came to 6 bases and at J to 2 bases, leaving 11 bases not matched to a gene. The CDR3 is made up of 18 amino acids. CDR1 and CDR2 (germline): WSHSY, SAAADI. CDR3 bases: TGCGCCAGCAGGGAAGAGCCGGGACTAGCGGGAGATCAAGAGACCCAGTACTTC. Its translation: CASREEPGLAGDQETQYF.

J is TRBJ2-7 and V is TRBV7-9, with D possibly being TRBD2 (6 bases). The CDR3 is made up of 13 amino acids. Germline CDR1 is SEHNR and CDR2 is FQNEAQ (reference sequence). With 6 bases removed from V and 3 bases from J, the gap between germline ends came to 12 bases. CDR3 amino acids: CASRGGGDYEQYF. The CDR3 DNA follows: TGTGCCAGCAGGGGGGGTGGAGACTACGAGCAGTACTTC. Looking up the rest from reference TRBV7-9 and TRBJ2-7 gives the full variable domain: DTGVSQNPRHKITKRGQNVTFRCDPISEHNRLYWYRQTLGQGPEFLTYFQNEAQLEKSRLLSDRFSAERPKGSFSTLEIQRTEQGDSAMYLCASRGGGDYEQYFGPGTRLTVT.

V is TRBV6-6 and J is TRBJ2-7, with TRBD1 matching 9 bases. CDR3 length: 13 amino acids. The ends lost 2 bases at V and 9 bases at J; junction bases unmatched: 5. Germline CDR1 is MNHNY and CDR2 is SVGAGI (reference sequence). The DNA for the CDR3 is TGTGCCAGCAGTTACGGACAGGGGATTTTGCAGTACTTC. It codes for CASSYGQGILQYF.

This chain uses TRBV7-9 with TRBJ2-7; 7 bases are a match to TRBD2. The CDR3 consists of 14 residues. In germline, CDR1 is SEHNR, CDR2 FQNEAQ (reference sequence). The V gene end was trimmed by 5 bases and the J gene end by 1 base; junction bases not matched to a gene: 5. The DNA of the CDR3 is TGTGCCAGCAGCCCGGGACTAACTTCCTACGAGCAGTACTTC. Translation: CASSPGLTSYEQYF.

The V and J genes are TRBV9 and TRBJ2-7; 10 bases match TRBD1. The germline gives CDR1 SGDLS, CDR2 YYNGEE. The CDR3 sequence is 14 residues long. V trimming: 4 bases; J trimming: 4 bases; junction bases outside the gene matches: 5. The CDR3 region has the DNA TGTGCCAGCAGCCCCGGGACAGGGGCGTACGAGCAGTACTTC. This gives the protein CASSPGTGAYEQYF.

The chain employs TRBV5-1 and TRBJ2-7; 10 positions match TRBD1. V lost 3 bases to trimming and J lost 6 bases; unmatched junction nucleotides: 0. The CDR3 runs 12 residues. CDR1 SGHRS and CDR2 YFSETQ come from the germline V gene. CDR3 nucleotide sequence: TGCGCCAGCAGCTGGACAGGGGGCGAGCAGTACTTC. This gives the protein CASSWTGGEQYF.